This TCR beta chain was recorded in a study of regulatory and conventional T cells in RAG deficiency. Regulatory T cells were sorted from blood as CD4+ CD25-high CD127-low cells. The CDR3 totals 14 residues. V shed 4 bases and J shed 0 bases, with 10 bases lying between them. The germline gives CDR1 SGHRS, CDR2 YFSETQ. Findings of the study overall: Patient subsets had shorter CDR3s; Omenn Treg-Tconv overlap exceeded 85%. RAG-deficient patients showed markedly lower Shannon entropy and higher Simpson indices than control T-cell subsets.

Libraries were prepared by immunoSEQ multiplex PCR; TCRdb keeps only in-frame clonotypes and omits some of them. Seen here are tens of thousands of clones, 80% to 95% observed once, and the top ten hold under 0.85%. Comments on this clone: What it recognizes is unknown.

This sample also belongs to another study, concerning regulatory T cells. According to that study: The PCR used 52 TRBV and 13 TRBJ primers.

This receptor was obtained from a human donor in good health. The chain joins TRBV5-1 to TRBJ2-5; possibly TRBD1 for D (6 bases). Specimen: Tregs sorted from blood. CDR3 region: CASSPWDNQETQYF. The CDR3 DNA sequence: TGCGCCAGCAGCCCATGGGACAACCAAGAGACCCAGTACTTC.